These 3 T cell receptor beta chains originate from one sample sequenced in a study of cytomegalovirus exposure and HLA in healthy donors. The PCR was carried out with 60 Vbeta primers and 13 Jbeta primers. Assay used: immunoSEQ multiplex PCR; TCRdb lists only in-frame clones, some missing. The sample carries 120,000 to 150,000 clones, about 79% recorded once. Sequenced input: PBMCs. Source of these receptors: a male donor in good health and CMV-seronegative.

The V call is TRBV7-9, the J call TRBJ1-1; D is perhaps TRBD1 (6 bases). Trimming removed 5 bases at V and 0 bases at J, with 7 bases between. Germline lookup yields CDR1 SEHNR and CDR2 FQNEAQ (reference sequence). This CDR3 comprises 13 residues. CDR3 protein: CASSGQLNTEAFF. In nucleotides, the CDR3 is TGTGCCAGCAGCGGACAGTTGAACACTGAAGCTTTCTTT.

The genes are TRBV28 and TRBJ1-4; D remains unclear. The CDR3 is 13 amino acids. Germline CDR1 and CDR2: MDHEN and SYDVKM. Trimming removed 5 bases at V and 0 bases at J, with 4 bases between. CDR3 coding DNA: TGTGCCAGCAGTCCCACAACTAATGAAAAACTGTTTTTT. As protein: CASSPTTNEKLFF.

CDR3 in DNA: TGCGCCAGCAGCCAAACCAAAGGGGGCAGGGAGCTGTTTTTT. Amino acids: CASSQTKGGRELFF. The rearrangement uses TRBV4-3 and TRBJ2-2; TRBD1 matches 7 bases. Looked up from germline, CDR1 is LGHNA and CDR2 is YSLEER. Germline trimming cut 2 bases from V and 9 bases from J; bases unmatched to any gene: 6. The CDR3 runs to 14 residues.